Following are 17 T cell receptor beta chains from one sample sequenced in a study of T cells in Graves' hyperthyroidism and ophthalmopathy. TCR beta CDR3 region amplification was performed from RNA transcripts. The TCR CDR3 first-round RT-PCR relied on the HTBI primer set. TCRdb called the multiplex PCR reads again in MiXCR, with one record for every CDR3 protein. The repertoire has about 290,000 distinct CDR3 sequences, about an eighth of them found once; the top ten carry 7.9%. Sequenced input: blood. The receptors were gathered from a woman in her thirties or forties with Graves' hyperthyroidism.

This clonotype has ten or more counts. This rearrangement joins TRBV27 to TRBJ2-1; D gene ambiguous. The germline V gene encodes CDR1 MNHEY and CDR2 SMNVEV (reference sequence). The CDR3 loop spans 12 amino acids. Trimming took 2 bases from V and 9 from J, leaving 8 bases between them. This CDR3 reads CASSLAHGEQFF. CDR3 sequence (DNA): TGTGCCAGCAGTTTAGCTCATGGTGAGCAGTTCTTC.

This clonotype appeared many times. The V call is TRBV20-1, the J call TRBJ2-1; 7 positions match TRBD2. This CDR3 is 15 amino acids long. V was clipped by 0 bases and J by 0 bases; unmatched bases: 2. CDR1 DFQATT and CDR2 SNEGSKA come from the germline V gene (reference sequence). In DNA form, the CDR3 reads TGCAGTGCTAGAGATCCGGGGGGCTCCTACAATGAGCAGTTCTTC. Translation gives CSARDPGGSYNEQFF.

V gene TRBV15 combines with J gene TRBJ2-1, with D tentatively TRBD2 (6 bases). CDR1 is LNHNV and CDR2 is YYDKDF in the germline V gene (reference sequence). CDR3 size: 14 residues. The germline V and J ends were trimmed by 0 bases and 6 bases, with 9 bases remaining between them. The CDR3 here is CATSRDRRGNEQFF. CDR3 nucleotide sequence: TGTGCCACCAGCAGAGATAGGAGGGGCAATGAGCAGTTCTTC.

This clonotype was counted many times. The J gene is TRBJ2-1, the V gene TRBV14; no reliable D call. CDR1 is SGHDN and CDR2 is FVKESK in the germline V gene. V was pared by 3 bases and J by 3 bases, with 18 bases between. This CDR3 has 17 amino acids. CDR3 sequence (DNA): TGTGCCAGCAGCCACAACACTCGGGTCCCCTACTACAATGAGCAGTTCTTC. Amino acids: CASSHNTRVPYYNEQFF.

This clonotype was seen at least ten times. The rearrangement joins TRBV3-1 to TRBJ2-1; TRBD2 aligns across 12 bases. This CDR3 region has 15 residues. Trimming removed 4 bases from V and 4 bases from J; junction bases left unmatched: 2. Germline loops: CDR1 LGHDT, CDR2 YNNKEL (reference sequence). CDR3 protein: CASSRLAGEYNEQFF. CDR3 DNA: TGTGCCAGCAGCCGACTAGCGGGAGAATACAATGAGCAGTTCTTC.

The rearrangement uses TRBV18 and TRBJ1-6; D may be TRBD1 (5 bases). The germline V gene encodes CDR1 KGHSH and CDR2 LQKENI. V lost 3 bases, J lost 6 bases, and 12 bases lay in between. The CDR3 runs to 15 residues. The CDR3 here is CASSPIQDSNSPLHF. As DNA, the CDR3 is TGTGCCAGCTCACCCATACAGGACTCTAATTCACCCCTCCACTTT.

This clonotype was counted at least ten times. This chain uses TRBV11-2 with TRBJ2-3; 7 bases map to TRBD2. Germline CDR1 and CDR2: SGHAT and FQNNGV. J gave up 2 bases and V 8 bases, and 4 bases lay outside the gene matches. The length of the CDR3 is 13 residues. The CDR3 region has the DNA TGTGCCAGCCGGGGAGGGGACACAGATACGCAGTATTTT. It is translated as CASRGGDTDTQYF.

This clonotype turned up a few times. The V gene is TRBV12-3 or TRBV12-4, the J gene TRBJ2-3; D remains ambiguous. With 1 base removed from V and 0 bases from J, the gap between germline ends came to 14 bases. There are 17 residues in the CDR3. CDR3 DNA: TGTGCCAGCAGTTTAGGTCAGACACTCCATAGCACAGATACGCAGTATTTT. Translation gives CASSLGQTLHSTDTQYF.

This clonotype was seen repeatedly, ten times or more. The CDR3 protein is CASSLEAGAAETQYF. The DNA for the CDR3 is TGTGCCAGCAGCTTAGAGGCGGGAGCGGCGGAGACCCAGTACTTC. The genes are TRBV11-1 and TRBJ2-5, with TRBD2 matching 7 bases. V shed 1 base and J 5 bases; nucleotides not matched to a gene: 7. Germline V gives CDR1 SGHAT, CDR2 FQDESV (reference sequence). This CDR3 region has 15 residues.

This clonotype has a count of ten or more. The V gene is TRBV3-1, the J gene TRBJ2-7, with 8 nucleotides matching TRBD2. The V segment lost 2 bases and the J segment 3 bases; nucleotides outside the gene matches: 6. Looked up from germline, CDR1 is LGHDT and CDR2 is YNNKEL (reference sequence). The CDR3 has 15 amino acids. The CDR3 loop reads CASSQTLAEVYEQYF. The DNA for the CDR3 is TGTGCCAGCAGCCAAACACTAGCGGAGGTCTACGAGCAGTACTTC.

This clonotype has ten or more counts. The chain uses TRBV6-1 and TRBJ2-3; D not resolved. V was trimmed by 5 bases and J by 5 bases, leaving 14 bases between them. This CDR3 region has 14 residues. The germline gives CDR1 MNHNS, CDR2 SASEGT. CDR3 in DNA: TGTGCCAGCAGTATTTGGACGTTGGAAGATACGCAGTATTTT. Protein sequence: CASSIWTLEDTQYF.

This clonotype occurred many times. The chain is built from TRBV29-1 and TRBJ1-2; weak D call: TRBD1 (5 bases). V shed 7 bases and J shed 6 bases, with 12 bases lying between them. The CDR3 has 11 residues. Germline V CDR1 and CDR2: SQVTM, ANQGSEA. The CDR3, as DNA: TGCAGCGGGGGACCACAACATGGCTACACCTTC. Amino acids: CSGGPQHGYTF.

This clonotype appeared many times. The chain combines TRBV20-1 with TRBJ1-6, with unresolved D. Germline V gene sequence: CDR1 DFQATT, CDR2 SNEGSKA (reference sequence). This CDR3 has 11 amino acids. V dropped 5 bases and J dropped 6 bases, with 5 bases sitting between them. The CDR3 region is CSAGLNSPLHF. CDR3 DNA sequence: TGCAGTGCTGGCCTTAATTCACCCCTCCACTTT.

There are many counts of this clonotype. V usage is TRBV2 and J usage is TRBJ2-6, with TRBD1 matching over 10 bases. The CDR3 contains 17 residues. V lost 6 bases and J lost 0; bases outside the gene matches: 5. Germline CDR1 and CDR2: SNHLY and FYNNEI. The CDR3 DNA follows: TGTGCCAGCAGGACGGGACAGGGGAGCTCTGGGGCCAACGTCCTGACTTTC. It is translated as CASRTGQGSSGANVLTF.

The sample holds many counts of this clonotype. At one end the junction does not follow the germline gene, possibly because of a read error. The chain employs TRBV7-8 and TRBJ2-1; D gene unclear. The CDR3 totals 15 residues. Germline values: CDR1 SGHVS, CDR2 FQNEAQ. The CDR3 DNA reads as TGTGCCGGCAGCTTAGACGCGCGTAGACGCAATGAGCAGTTCTTC. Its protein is CAGSLDARRRNEQFF.

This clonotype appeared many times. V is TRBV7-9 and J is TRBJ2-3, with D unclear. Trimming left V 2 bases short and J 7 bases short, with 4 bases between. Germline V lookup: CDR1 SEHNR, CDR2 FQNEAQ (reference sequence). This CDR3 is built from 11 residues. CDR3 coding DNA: TGTGCCAGCAGCTTATCGCATACGCAGTATTTT. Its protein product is CASSLSHTQYF.

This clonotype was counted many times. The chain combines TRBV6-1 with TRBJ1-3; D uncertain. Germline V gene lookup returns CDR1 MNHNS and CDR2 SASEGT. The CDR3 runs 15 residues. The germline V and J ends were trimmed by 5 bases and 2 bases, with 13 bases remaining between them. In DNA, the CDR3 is TGTGCCAGCAGTCCCGGGAGTGACGCTGGAAACACCATATATTTT. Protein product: CASSPGSDAGNTIYF.